The source of this TCR beta chain is a study of blood T cell repertoires in COVID-19 (dated by TCRdb to 2019 to 2021). Study-level background: The collaborator samples originated in the United States, Italy and Spain and spanned the acute and convalescent phases of COVID-19. The prospective study material was composed of cDNA or gDNA derived from T cells, B-cell-depleted T cells, or PBMCs. The dataset comprised deeply sampled blood TCRbeta repertoires from subjects exposed to, actively infected with, or recovered from COVID-19. The repertoires were released in a freely available public database meant as a resource for research on the immune response to SARS-CoV-2. The samples were drawn from the first 160 participants of the ongoing ImmuneRACE study and from some 1,300 subjects provided by 6 global collaborators. Sample metadata almost always included a de-identified subject ID, COVID-19 status, age in years and sex. Where available, HLA class I and class II types were obtained from metadata supplied by the sample provider rather than from assay-based typing. Summary of the overall study and its limitations: Clinical and demographic metadata were provided uncurated, with the amount varying by source and participant.

The immunoSEQ Assay, a bias-controlled multiplex PCR, was used to amplify TCRbeta CDR3 regions from genomic DNA. In the authors' own workflow: Within the assay, amplification of reference gene primers was used to estimate how many nucleated cells each sample contained. To quantify the absolute abundance of each unique TCRbeta CDR3 rearrangement, sequence reads were collapsed and filtered. For each sample, productive Simpson clonality was calculated as the square root of Simpson's diversity index across productive rearrangements. What TCRdb holds here is the immuneACCESS table cut down to in-frame rearrangements. Part of the clones is not present; checked against another copy, under half of the missing clones reflect an unresolved V gene, and the others are unexplained. That table furnishes V, J and clone size, whereas the DNA furnished D and trimming. The sample profile shows about 110,000 clones; 85% to 90% of them were found once. Jointly, the top ten make up approximately 30% of the sample.

In regard to this clone: Its antigen is currently not known. Per-base quality was not reported, and no clone a single base away is much larger than it.

After removal of 6 bases from V and 7 bases from J, the junction retains 8 bases not matched to a gene. The CDR3, from cysteine to phenylalanine, totals 13 residues. Only the CDR3 DNA stays, 39 bases, in frame from base 1. The germline V gene provides CDR1 ENHRY and CDR2 SYGVKD. Collaborating institutions collected whole blood in K2EDTA tubes following their own protocols. Collaborator samples were shipped for TCRbeta analysis as frozen whole blood, isolated PBMCs, or DNA extracted from either sample type. This clonotype originated in a woman at least 80 years old with acute or convalescent COVID-19. Sequencing used peripheral blood. The rearranged segments are TRBV10-3 and TRBJ1-2, and TRBD1 aligns with 7 junction nucleotides. The DNA reads as follows: TGTGCCATCAGCCAAGACAGGGAGCGTGGCTACACCTTC. It is translated as CAISQDRERGYTF.